Following are 21 T cell receptor beta chains from one sample sequenced in a study of tumor and adjacent non-tumor tissue in lung cancer. This sample's RNA came from whole unsorted tissue. TCRbeta libraries were built with three rounds of nested PCR, modified from ARM-PCR. In TCRdb, the multiplex PCR reads were re-called with MiXCR into one record per CDR3 protein. The repertoire holds 100,000 to 150,000 distinct CDR3 sequences, approximately 66% seen once, with about 13% in the top ten. The sample comprised lung tumor tissue. Source of these receptors: a man aged 25-45 years with non-small cell lung cancer.

This chain uses TRBV4-1 with TRBJ2-5; D unclear. The V end lost 4 bases, the J end lost 1 base, and 10 bases lay between the germline ends. This CDR3 has 14 residues. Germline V lookup: CDR1 MGHRA, CDR2 YSYEKL. The CDR3 region has the DNA TGCGCCAGCAGCCCCACCGGAACCCAAGAGACCCAGTACTTC. Amino acid sequence: CASSPTGTQETQYF.

This chain links TRBV9 with TRBJ1-4, with 7 bases identical to TRBD1. In germline, CDR1 is SGDLS, CDR2 YYNGEE. With 4 bases clipped from V and 10 bases from J, the junction kept 10 bases outside the gene matches. This CDR3 comprises 14 residues. CDR3 DNA sequence: TGTGCCAGCAGCAAGAGTGACAGGGTTGGAAAACTGTTTTTT. As protein: CASSKSDRVGKLFF.

In this sample, this clonotype turned up many times. V usage is TRBV20-1 and J usage is TRBJ2-7; TRBD2 matches 8 bases. Germline lookup yields CDR1 DFQATT and CDR2 SNEGSKA (reference sequence). The CDR3 has 14 amino acids. The ends lost 6 bases at V and 0 bases at J; junction bases unmatched: 7. The DNA for the CDR3 is TGCAGTGCCTCAGGGCGGGGGGTCTCCTACGAGCAGTACTTC. Protein sequence: CSASGRGVSYEQYF.

Comment on this clonotype: This may come from a read error, since a much larger clone is one base off. The J gene is TRBJ1-1, the V gene TRBV6-6, with unresolved D. CDR1 and CDR2 (germline): MNHNY, SVGAGI (reference sequence). The CDR3 runs 15 residues. CDR3 sequence reads: CASSPRDHMNTETFF. The CDR3 bases are TGTGCCAGCAGTCCTAGAGACCACATGAACACTGAAACTTTCTTT.

With regard to this clonotype: A junction end diverges from the germline sequence, so it may reflect a read error. The J gene is TRBJ2-7, the V gene TRBV11-3, with D possibly matching TRBD2 (6 bases). The CDR3 consists of 14 residues. Looked up from germline, CDR1 is SGHNT and CDR2 is YENEEA. CDR3 sequence (DNA): TGTGCCAGTAGCTCGGGAGAGGGAGCCTACGAGCAGTACTTC. It specifies CASSSGEGAYEQYF.

In regard to this clonotype: Lacking the conserved final phenylalanine or tryptophan, this CDR3 likely reflects a read error. This chain's CDR3 is CASSYKRRGTYEQYL. The DNA of the CDR3 is TGTGCCAGCAGTTACAAGCGGAGGGGGACCTACGAGCAGTACTTA. The V call is TRBV6-5, the J call TRBJ2-7; D could derive from TRBD1 or TRBD2 (6 bases each). V gave up 2 bases and J gave up 2 bases, with 13 bases separating them. Germline V gene lookup returns CDR1 MNHEY and CDR2 SVGAGI. The CDR3 totals 15 residues.

This clonotype was counted many times. The V call is TRBV30, the J call TRBJ2-3; TRBD1 agrees at 7 bases. Germline CDR1 GTSNPN, CDR2 SVGIG (reference sequence). The CDR3 covers 14 residues. J was trimmed by 4 bases and V by 3 bases; bases with no gene match: 7. The CDR3 DNA follows: TGTGCCTGGAGCCCCGGGACAGTGGCAGATACGCAGTATTTT. Its protein product is CAWSPGTVADTQYF.

With regard to this clonotype: The junction departs from germline at one end; a sequencing error may be responsible. In nucleotides, the CDR3 is TGTGCCAGCACCTTAAAACTGGCGGGGTACAATGAGCAGTTCTTC. Translated, it gives CASTLKLAGYNEQFF. The rearrangement joins TRBV11-1 to TRBJ2-1; D possibly corresponds to TRBD2 (6 bases). The V gene's germline CDR1 is SGHAT and CDR2 FQDESV (reference sequence). The CDR3 is 15 amino acids.

This clonotype was observed once. A clone one base away is much larger, so this may be a read error. The CDR3 DNA is TGTGCCAGCAGTCTTGGACTAGCGGGACTTATATACTTC. Translation gives CASSLGLAGLIYF. The rearrangement links TRBV6-5 to TRBJ2-5, with TRBD2 matching over 12 bases. J was trimmed by 14 bases and V by 5 bases; bases with no gene match: 9. CDR3 length equals 13 residues. Per germline, CDR1 MNHEY and CDR2 SVGAGI.

This clonotype was detected ten times or more. The chain employs TRBV11-2 and TRBJ2-1, with D possibly matching TRBD2 (5 bases). This CDR3 is built from 16 residues. Germline CDR1 is SGHAT and CDR2 is FQNNGV. Trimming pared 2 bases from V and 5 bases from J, leaving 16 bases between. DNA of the CDR3: TGTGCCAGCAGCTTATCACAAACTAGTCGGAACAATGAGCAGTTCTTC. Amino acids: CASSLSQTSRNNEQFF.

This clonotype was seen a few times. The junction shows a germline mismatch at one end, possibly a read error. This chain joins TRBV11-2 and TRBJ1-1; possible D gene TRBD1, 5 bases. CDR1 and CDR2 from the germline V gene are SGHAT and FQNNGV. CDR3 length: 17 amino acids. The CDR3 sequence is CASTHGRTILTDTEAFF. CDR3 bases: TGTGCCAGCACCCACGGGAGGACAATATTGACGGACACTGAAGCTTTCTTC.

This clonotype was counted ten times or more. This sequence joins TRBV12-3 or TRBV12-4 and TRBJ1-2; the match to TRBD1 covers 9 bases. This CDR3 is built from 15 residues. V lost 3 bases to trimming and J lost 5 bases; unmatched junction nucleotides: 7. Written as DNA, the CDR3 is TGTGCCAGCAGTTTGTCAAGGGACAGGGCTTATGGCTACACCTTC. The encoded protein is CASSLSRDRAYGYTF.

The gene calls are TRBV6-5 and TRBJ2-3; D tentatively reads TRBD1 or TRBD2 (5 bases each). Germline CDR1 is MNHEY and CDR2 is SVGAGI. There are 15 residues in the CDR3. The CDR3 loop is CTTREDGGDTDTQYF. CDR3 nucleotide sequence: TGTACCACCAGGGAAGATGGAGGAGACACAGATACGCAGTATTTT.

Note on this clonotype: The germline gene is not matched at one end of the junction; a read error may be the cause. V usage is TRBV28 and J usage is TRBJ2-1, with D perhaps TRBD2 (6 bases). This CDR3 region has 17 residues. Germline-derived CDR1 and CDR2 are MDHEN and SYDVKM. The CDR3 loop reads CASSYPRVEGLRNEKFF. DNA for the CDR3: TGTGCCAGCAGCTATCCTCGGGTGGAGGGATTGCGCAATGAGAAGTTCTTC.

As for this clonotype: Likely a read error: the CDR3 ends without its conserved phenylalanine or tryptophan. The CDR3 sequence is CASSAETLYNEQFI. The DNA for the CDR3 is TGTGCCAGCAGTGCCGAGACGTTATACAATGAGCAGTTCATC. The chain is built from TRBV12-3 or TRBV12-4 and TRBJ2-1; no firm D call. This CDR3 is built from 14 residues. V lost 5 bases to trimming and J lost 4 bases, with 12 bases between them.

As to this clonotype: A much larger clone differs by one base, so this may be a read error. The chain uses TRBV20-1 and TRBJ2-7, with TRBD2 as a possible D gene (8 bases). The ends were cut back, 0 bases at V and 4 bases at J, with 22 bases in the middle. Germline V gene sequence: CDR1 DFQATT, CDR2 SNEGSKA (reference sequence). The length of the CDR3 is 17 residues. The CDR3 DNA is TGCAGTGCTAGAGATTGGACTAGCAGGAGGGGGCGTTACGAGCAGTACTTC. Protein product: CSARDWTSRRGRYEQYF.

As concerns this clonotype: This clone may be a read error of a much larger clone one base away. V is TRBV12-3 or TRBV12-4 and J is TRBJ1-3, with D possibly TRBD1 on 6 matching bases. This CDR3 is 14 amino acids long. CDR3 residues: CASSFRGDGNTTYF. CDR3 DNA sequence: TGTGCCAGCAGTTTCAGGGGCGATGGAAACACCACATATTTT.

Note on this clonotype: Mismatch with germline at one junction end may stem from a read error. The chain carries TRBV6-5 and TRBJ2-7; 10 bases are shared with TRBD2. This CDR3 comprises 14 residues. Germline V gene sequence: CDR1 MNHEY, CDR2 SVGAGI. CDR3 DNA: TGTGTCAGCACTTCTAGCGGGGGTCTCTACGAGCAGTACTTC. It codes for CVSTSSGGLYEQYF.

Concerning this clonotype itself: The germline gene is not matched at one end of the junction; a read error may be the cause. This chain joins TRBV5-1 and TRBJ1-1; 7 bases match TRBD1. Germline-derived CDR1 and CDR2 are SGHRS and YFSETQ. The CDR3 has 15 residues. The CDR3 nucleotides read TGCACCAGCAGCCCAAGACAGGGAGTGAGCAATGAAGCTTTCTTT. Amino acid sequence: CTSSPRQGVSNEAFF.

The chain is built from TRBV11-2 and TRBJ2-1; D might be TRBD1 (5 bases). Trimming pared 3 bases from V and 2 bases from J, leaving 8 bases between. The CDR3 extends over 14 amino acids. Germline CDR1 and CDR2: SGHAT and FQNNGV. This CDR3 reads CASSFTTAYNEQFF. The CDR3 DNA reads TGTGCCAGCAGCTTTACGACAGCCTACAATGAGCAGTTCTTC.

The CDR3 DNA is TGCGCCAGCAGCTTAAGGCCGGCCGAGGGGGACTATTTT. Translation gives CASSLRPAEGDYF. The chain uses TRBV5-1 and TRBJ2-3; possibly TRBD1 for D (6 bases). The CDR3 consists of 13 residues. V was clipped by 2 bases and J by 15 bases, with 19 bases between them. Per germline, CDR1 SGHRS and CDR2 YFSETQ. Full variable domain (missing parts from reference TRBV5-1 and TRBJ2-3): KAGVTQTPRYLIKTRGQQVTLSCSPISGHRSVSWYQQTPGQGLQFLFEYFSETQRNKGNFPGRFSGRQFSNSRSEMNVSTLELGDSALYLCASSLRPAEGDYFGPGTRLTVL.